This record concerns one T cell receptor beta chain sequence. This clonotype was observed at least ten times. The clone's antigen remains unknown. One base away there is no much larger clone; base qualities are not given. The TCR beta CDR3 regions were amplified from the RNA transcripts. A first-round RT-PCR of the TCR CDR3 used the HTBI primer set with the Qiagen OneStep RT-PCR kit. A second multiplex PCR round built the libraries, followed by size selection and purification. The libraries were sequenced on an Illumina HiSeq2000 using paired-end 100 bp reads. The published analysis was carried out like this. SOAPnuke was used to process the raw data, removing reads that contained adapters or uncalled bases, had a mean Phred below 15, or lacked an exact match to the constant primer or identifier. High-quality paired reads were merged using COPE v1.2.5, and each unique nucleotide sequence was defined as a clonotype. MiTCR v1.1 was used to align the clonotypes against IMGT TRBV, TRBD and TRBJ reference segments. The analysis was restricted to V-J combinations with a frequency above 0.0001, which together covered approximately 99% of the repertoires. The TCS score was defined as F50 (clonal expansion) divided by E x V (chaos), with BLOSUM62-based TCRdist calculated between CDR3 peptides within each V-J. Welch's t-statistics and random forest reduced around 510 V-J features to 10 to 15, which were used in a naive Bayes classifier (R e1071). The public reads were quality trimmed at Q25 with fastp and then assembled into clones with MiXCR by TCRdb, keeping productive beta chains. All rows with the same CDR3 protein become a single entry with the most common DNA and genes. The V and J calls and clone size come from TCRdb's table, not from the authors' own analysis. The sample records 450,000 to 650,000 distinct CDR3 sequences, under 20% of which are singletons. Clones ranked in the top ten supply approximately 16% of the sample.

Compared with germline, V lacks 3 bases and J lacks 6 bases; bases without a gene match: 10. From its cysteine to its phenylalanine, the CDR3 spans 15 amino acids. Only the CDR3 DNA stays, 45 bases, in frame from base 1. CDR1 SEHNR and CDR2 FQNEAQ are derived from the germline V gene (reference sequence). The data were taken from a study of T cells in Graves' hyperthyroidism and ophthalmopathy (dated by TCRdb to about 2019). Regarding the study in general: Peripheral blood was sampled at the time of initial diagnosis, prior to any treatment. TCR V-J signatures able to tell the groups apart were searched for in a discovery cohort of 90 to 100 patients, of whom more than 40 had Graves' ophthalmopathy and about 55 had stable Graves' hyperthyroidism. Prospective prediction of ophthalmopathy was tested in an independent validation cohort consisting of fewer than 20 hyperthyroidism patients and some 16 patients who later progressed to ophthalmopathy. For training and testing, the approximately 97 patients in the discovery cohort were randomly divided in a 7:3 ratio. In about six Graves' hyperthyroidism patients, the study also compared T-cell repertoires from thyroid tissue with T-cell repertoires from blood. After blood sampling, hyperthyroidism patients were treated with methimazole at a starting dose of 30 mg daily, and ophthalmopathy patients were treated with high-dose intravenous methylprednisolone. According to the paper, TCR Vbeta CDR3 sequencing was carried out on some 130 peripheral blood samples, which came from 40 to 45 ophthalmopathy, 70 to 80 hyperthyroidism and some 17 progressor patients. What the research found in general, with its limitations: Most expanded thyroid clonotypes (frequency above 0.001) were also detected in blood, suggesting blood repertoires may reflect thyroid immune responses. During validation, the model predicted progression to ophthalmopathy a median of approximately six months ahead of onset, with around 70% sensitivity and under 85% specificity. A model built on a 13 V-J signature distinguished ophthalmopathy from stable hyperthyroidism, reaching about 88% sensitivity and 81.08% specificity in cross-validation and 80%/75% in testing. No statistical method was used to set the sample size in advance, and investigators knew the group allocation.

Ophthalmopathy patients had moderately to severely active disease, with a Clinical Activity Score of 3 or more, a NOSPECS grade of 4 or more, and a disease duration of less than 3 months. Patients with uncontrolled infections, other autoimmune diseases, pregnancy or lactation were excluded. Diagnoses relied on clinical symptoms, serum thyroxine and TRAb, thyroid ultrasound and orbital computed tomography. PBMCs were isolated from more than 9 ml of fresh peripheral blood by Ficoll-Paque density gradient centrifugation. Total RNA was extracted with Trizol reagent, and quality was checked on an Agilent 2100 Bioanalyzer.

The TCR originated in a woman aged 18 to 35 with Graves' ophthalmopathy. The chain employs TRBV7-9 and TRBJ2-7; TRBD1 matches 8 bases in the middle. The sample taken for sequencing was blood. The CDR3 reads CASSFPDRVISEQYF. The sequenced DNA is TGTGCCAGCAGCTTCCCGGACAGGGTGATCAGCGAGCAGTACTTC.